This T cell receptor beta chain was captured in a study of blood T cell repertoires in COVID-19. Study as a whole: Acute and convalescent COVID-19 samples came from the United States, Italy and Spain. Sources were T cells, B-cell-depleted T cells, or PBMCs; the material itself was cDNA or gDNA.

The CDR3 totals 14 residues. Trimming cost V 5 bases and J 6 bases, with 14 bases left between them. CDR1 is SGHTA, CDR2 FQGNSA, per germline. Per the original data handling: It was from reference gene primer amplification that nucleated cell counts were estimated. Sequencing was performed with immunoSEQ multiplex PCR; in TCRdb, only in-frame clones are kept and a portion is missing. V, J and clone size derive from that table, while D and trimming were established from the DNA sequence. Among roughly 410,000 clones, 80% to 90% were seen once, and the ten largest hold roughly 1.2%. The J gene is TRBJ2-1, the V gene TRBV7-2; maybe TRBD1 (5 bases). The receptor was isolated from a man in his forties or fifties with acute or convalescent COVID-19. The specimen was peripheral blood. The CDR3, as DNA: TGTGCCAGCAGCCTCACGGGCAGGGCCAATGAGCAGTTCTTC. This gives the protein CASSLTGRANEQFF. Full variable domain (rest looked up from reference TRBV7-2 and TRBJ2-1): GAGVSQSPSNKVTEKGKDVELRCDPISGHTALYWYRQSLGQGLEFLIYFQGNSAPDKSGLPSDRFSAERTGGSVSTLTIQRTQQEDSAVYLCASSLTGRANEQFFGPGTRLTVL.